This T cell receptor beta chain was sequenced for a study of blood T cell repertoires in COVID-19. In the original analysis: By means of reference gene primer amplification, nucleated cell counts were estimated. The assay was immunoSEQ multiplex PCR, and TCRdb's table has in-frame clones only and misses some. Clone size and the V and J calls come from that table; the DNA yielded D and trimming. Of approximately 88,000 clones in the sample, more than 70% were seen once. The germline gives CDR1 LNHDA, CDR2 SQIVND (reference sequence). This CDR3 has 15 residues. V lost 4 bases to trimming and J lost 0 bases, with 12 bases between them. This clone was recorded a few times.

Sequencing used peripheral blood. The clonotype originates from a woman in her 70s with acute or convalescent COVID-19. V and J are TRBV19 and TRBJ1-1, with D possibly TRBD1 on 6 matching bases. This chain's CDR3 is CASSKGWTVNTEAFF. The CDR3 region has the DNA TGTGCCAGTAGTAAGGGGTGGACAGTGAACACTGAAGCTTTCTTT.